This T cell receptor beta chain stems from a study of CD8 T cells in ankylosing spondylitis. Study outcomes and limitations: In the blood and synovial fluid of reactive arthritis, some motif variants had been previously reported. What appeared characteristic of ankylosing spondylitis blood was a TCR beta motif of eight highly homologous variants.

Points on this clonotype: Its specificity is unknown.

V gave up 1 base and J gave up 2 bases, with 10 bases separating them. Germline values: CDR1 LGHDT, CDR2 YNNKEL (reference sequence). This CDR3 contains 15 residues. Each CDR3 protein is one row after TCRdb ran MiXCR on the 5' RACE reads. Among more than 150,000 distinct CDR3 sequences, about 18% were seen once, and the ten largest hold 4.3%. The genes are TRBV3-1 and TRBJ2-3; no definite D call. Material for sequencing was blood, either unsorted or a sorted T cell fraction (not recorded which). The TCR comes from a male donor between 5 and 29 years old with ankylosing spondylitis or in good health (not recorded which). The CDR3 DNA follows: TGTGCCAGCAGCCAAGCAATCCAGTCCACAGATACGCAGTATTTT. This codes for CASSQAIQSTDTQYF.